This T cell receptor beta chain was captured in a study of shared clonotypes between healthy human individuals. Study-wide findings and caveats: Generation probability values for non-shared clonotypes were lower than those for clonotypes shared by all four donors.

The method was immunoSEQ multiplex PCR; TCRdb's version includes in-frame clones alone and lacks a portion of them. The sample includes roughly 520,000 clones, around 95% of them seen just once. With respect to this clone: Its antigen is as yet unknown.

The V and J ends lost 3 bases and 1 base, in that order; junction bases with no gene match: 13. The CDR3 spans 18 residues. Germline V gives CDR1 ENHRY, CDR2 SYGVKD. The source is a woman aged 30 to 39 in good health. Sequences were obtained from naive CD4+ T cells sorted from blood. This sample's subset: CD45RA+ positively selected. The genes are TRBV10-3 and TRBJ2-3; 7 positions match TRBD1. CDR3 nucleotide sequence: TGTGCCATCAGTGAATGGTCTCAGTTAGGGACAGGCACAGATACGCAGTATTTT. The encoded protein is CAISEWSQLGTGTDTQYF.